One sample yielded the 18 T cell receptor beta chains listed below, sequenced in a study of molecular identifiers for immune sequencing clone quantification. TCRdb used MiXCR to reprocess the PCR reads, holding one entry per CDR3 protein. The sample consists of over 50,000 distinct CDR3 sequences, 36% of them appearing once. Specimen: naive CD8+ T cells from blood, with Jurkat cell RNA spiked in. The sample's subset: FACS-sorted CD8+CD4-CCR7+CD45RA+ naive T cells. These receptors originate from a human donor in good health. Some libraries in this study had Jurkat cell RNA spiked in.

This clonotype has just a few counts. The V and J genes are TRBV13 and TRBJ2-2, with a weak D call TRBD2 (5 bases). With 3 bases removed from V and 3 bases from J, the gap between germline ends came to 14 bases. The CDR3 has 16 residues. Germline V CDR1 and CDR2: PRHDT, FYEKMQ (reference sequence). The CDR3 here is CASSFSGSGDTGELFF. CDR3 DNA: TGTGCCAGCAGCTTCAGTGGGAGCGGCGACACCGGGGAGCTGTTTTTT. The whole variable domain, filled in from reference TRBV13 and TRBJ2-2, reads AAGVIQSPRHLIKEKRETATLKCYPIPRHDTVYWYQQGPGQDPQFLISFYEKMQSDKGSIPDRFSAQQFSDYHSELNMSSLELGDSALYFCASSFSGSGDTGELFFGEGSRLTVL.

This chain uses TRBV29-1 with TRBJ1-1; no definite D call. Deletions cut 1 base from V and 6 bases from J, with 12 bases between. This CDR3 region has 13 residues. Per the germline V gene, CDR1 is SQVTM and CDR2 is ANQGSEA. The CDR3 loop reads CSVEGTLLSEAFF. The CDR3 DNA is TGCAGCGTTGAAGGGACCCTCCTTTCTGAAGCTTTCTTT.

With regard to this clonotype: This may come from a read error, since a much larger clone is one base off. Likely a read error: the CDR3 ends without its conserved phenylalanine or tryptophan. V and J are TRBV7-3 and TRBJ2-3; D may be TRBD1 or TRBD2 (5 bases each). With 5 bases removed from V and 6 bases from J, the gap between germline ends came to 18 bases. CDR1 is SGHTA, CDR2 FQGTGA, per germline. This CDR3 comprises 15 residues. The CDR3 bases are TGTGCCAGCAGCCCTAACGGGGCCCAGGCCGATACGCAGTATTAT. Protein sequence: CASSPNGAQADTQYY.

This chain uses TRBV4-3 with TRBJ2-5, with 9 bases aligning to TRBD2. CDR3 length: 18 residues. CDR1 and CDR2 from the germline V gene are LGHNA and YSLEER. V lost 1 base and J lost 3; bases outside the gene matches: 12. The CDR3 bases are TGCGCCAGCAGCCAAGTTTATCTAGCGGGAACCATAGAAGAGACCCAGTACTTC. Residues: CASSQVYLAGTIEETQYF.

Note on this clonotype: This sequence may be a read error, since a much larger clone differs from it by one base. The chain recombines TRBV20-1 with TRBJ1-5; D is ambiguous. The V and J ends lost 2 bases and 4 bases respectively, with 9 bases between them. There are 13 residues in the CDR3. The V gene's germline CDR1 is DFQATT and CDR2 SNEGSKA (reference sequence). Here the CDR3 DNA reads TGCAGTGCTAGAAACCTTGGAAATCAGCCCCAGCATTTT. Translation: CSARNLGNQPQHF.

This rearrangement joins TRBV13 to TRBJ2-3, with D perhaps TRBD1 (5 bases). V lost 3 bases to trimming and J lost 2 bases, with 18 bases between them. This CDR3 has 17 residues. Germline V gene sequence: CDR1 PRHDT, CDR2 FYEKMQ (reference sequence). The CDR3 nucleotides are TGTGCCAGCAGCTTTAGGGGTTCCGGGCAGCACACAGATACGCAGTATTTT. As protein: CASSFRGSGQHTDTQYF.

This clonotype was seen more than once but under ten times. J is TRBJ2-1 and V is TRBV19; 7 bases line up with TRBD1. This CDR3 has 13 amino acids. V shed 6 bases and J 9 bases; nucleotides not matched to a gene: 8. Germline loops: CDR1 LNHDA, CDR2 SQIVND (reference sequence). This CDR3 reads CASSATTGFEQFF. The CDR3 DNA reads TGTGCCAGTAGCGCGACGACAGGGTTTGAGCAGTTCTTC.

This clonotype was detected a few times. The chain uses TRBV12-3 or TRBV12-4 and TRBJ2-1, with TRBD1 matching over 9 bases. The CDR3 contains 15 residues. J was trimmed by 8 bases and V by 7 bases; bases with no gene match: 12. The CDR3 DNA is TGTGCCAGCATGTTCTTTACAGGGGGCGTTGATGAGCAGTTCTTC. Translation gives CASMFFTGGVDEQFF.

Ten or more counts support this clonotype. The V gene is TRBV7-6, the J gene TRBJ2-5; 8 nucleotides agree with TRBD2. The CDR3 has 19 residues. The germline V gene has CDR1 SGHVS and CDR2 FNYEAQ. Losses at the gene ends were 4 bases for V and 4 bases for J; bases not matched to a gene: 20. The CDR3 is CASSSLPPELAVVRETQYF. CDR3 nucleotides: TGTGCCAGCAGCTCTTTGCCTCCCGAACTAGCGGTCGTGAGAGAGACCCAGTACTTC.

Only a few counts were recorded for this clonotype. Here the CDR3 DNA reads TGTGCCAGCATCTCTGGGGCCAACGTCCTGACTTTC. As protein: CASISGANVLTF. The chain is built from TRBV11-2 and TRBJ2-6; no clear D. The germline V gene encodes CDR1 SGHAT and CDR2 FQNNGV. V lost 7 bases, J lost 0 bases, and 1 base lay in between. There are 12 residues in the CDR3. The variable domain in full, with the rest retrieved from reference TRBV11-2 and TRBJ2-6, is EAGVAQSPRYKIIEKRQSVAFWCNPISGHATLYWYQQILGQGPKLLIQFQNNGVVDDSQLPKDRFSAERLKGVDSTLKIQPAKLEDSAVYLCASISGANVLTFGAGSRLTVL.

The chain employs TRBV10-3 and TRBJ2-7; TRBD1 matches 9 bases. Per the germline V gene, CDR1 is ENHRY and CDR2 is SYGVKD. After removal of 10 bases from V and 3 bases from J, the junction contained 7 bases not matched to a gene. The CDR3 is 13 residues long. In DNA, the CDR3 is TGTGCCACCTTGGACAGGGGATACTACGAGCAGTACTTC. Protein sequence: CATLDRGYYEQYF.

This clonotype was seen a handful of times. This chain uses TRBV28 with TRBJ2-3; 8 nucleotides match TRBD2. V was clipped by 6 bases and J by 6 bases; unmatched bases: 11. The CDR3 consists of 15 residues. Germline CDR1 and CDR2: MDHEN and SYDVKM. The CDR3 sequence is CASRELAEGRDTQYF. CDR3 nucleotides: TGTGCCAGCAGGGAACTAGCGGAGGGAAGGGATACGCAGTATTTT. Combining the CDR3 with reference TRBV28 and TRBJ2-3 gives the whole variable domain DVKVTQSSRYLVKRTGEKVFLECVQDMDHENMFWYRQDPGLGLRLIYFSYDVKMKEKGDIPEGYSVSREKKERFSLILESASTNQTSMYLCASRELAEGRDTQYFGPGTRLTVL.

This clonotype was recorded at least ten times. V and J are TRBV7-2 and TRBJ2-1; TRBD1 matches 7 bases. Germline CDR1 is SGHTA and CDR2 is FQGNSA. CDR3 length: 15 amino acids. J was trimmed by 0 bases and V by 4 bases; bases with no gene match: 3. The DNA for the CDR3 is TGTGCCAGCAGCTCAGGACAGGTCTCCTACAATGAGCAGTTCTTC. This encodes CASSSGQVSYNEQFF.

This clonotype has a handful of counts. The CDR3 spells CSARVGSEGFTDTQYF. Written as DNA, the CDR3 is TGCAGTGCTAGAGTTGGATCCGAGGGATTCACAGATACGCAGTATTTT. V gene TRBV20-1 combines with J gene TRBJ2-3; D perhaps matches TRBD2 (5 bases). The CDR3 is 16 amino acids. CDR1 DFQATT and CDR2 SNEGSKA come from the germline V gene (reference sequence). Trimming shortened V by 1 base and J by 2 bases, and 16 bases separated the two germline ends.

The chain employs TRBV12-3 or TRBV12-4 and TRBJ1-5; no firm D call. Trimming shortened V by 6 bases and J by 4 bases, and 16 bases separated the two germline ends. The CDR3 covers 15 residues. CDR3 coding DNA: TGTGCCAGCAGCCCCGGGTCCCTGGGGAATCAGCCCCAGCATTTT. This sequence encodes CASSPGSLGNQPQHF.

The V gene is TRBV2, the J gene TRBJ2-7; no definite D call. There are 14 residues in the CDR3. CDR1 is SNHLY and CDR2 is FYNNEI in the germline V gene. Trimming took off 4 bases at V and 3 bases at J, with 13 bases between the two ends. In DNA form, the CDR3 reads TGTGCCAGCAGTGTTGGCAGGAGACGCTACGAGCAGTACTTC. Translation: CASSVGRRRYEQYF.

The DNA for the CDR3 is TGCGCCAGCAAGTTAGCGGGGACCTACGAGCAGTACTTC. It yields the protein CASKLAGTYEQYF. The chain joins TRBV10-2 to TRBJ2-7; 8 bases are a match to TRBD2. Germline CDR1 and CDR2: WSHSY and SAAADI. The CDR3 extends over 13 amino acids. V lost 7 bases to trimming and J lost 2 bases; unmatched junction nucleotides: 4.

Concerning this clonotype: The junction does not match germline at one end; this may be a read error. The chain recombines TRBV29-1 with TRBJ2-3; 11 positions match TRBD2. This CDR3 is built from 14 residues. Germline assignment: CDR1 SQVTM and CDR2 ANQGSEA. In DNA, the CDR3 is TGCAGCGTTGACCCTAGCGGGAGGACAGATCCGCAGTATTTT. This sequence encodes CSVDPSGRTDPQYF.